The present T cell receptor (beta chain) was sequenced within a study of blood T cell repertoires in COVID-19. On the study more broadly: The United States, Italy and Spain supplied acute and convalescent COVID-19 samples. The cDNA or gDNA used as material had been derived from T cells, B-cell-depleted T cells, or PBMCs.

As handled by the study authors: It was from reference gene primer amplification that nucleated cell counts were estimated. Sequenced by immunoSEQ multiplex PCR; TCRdb stores in-frame clones only, minus some. V, J and clone size are those of that table, while D and trimming were read from the DNA. The table lists nearly 350,000 clones, around 82% of them singletons, with around 3% in the top ten. The CDR3 totals 12 residues. From germline, CDR1 is MNHEY and CDR2 SMNVEV (reference sequence). V lost 4 bases and J 3 bases, leaving 7 bases between the germline ends. This TCR was sampled from a man aged 25 to 40 with active or convalescent COVID-19. This chain connects TRBV27 to TRBJ2-7; D is uncertain. The specimen sequenced was peripheral blood. CDR3 sequence: CASSYTGYEQYF. In DNA, the CDR3 is TGTGCCAGCAGTTACACGGGCTACGAGCAGTACTTC.